This T cell receptor (beta chain) was identified during a study of PD-1 blockade in classical Hodgkin lymphoma. The CDR3 runs 15 residues. CDR1 is MGHRA and CDR2 is YSYEKL in the germline V gene. The V end lost 0 bases, the J end lost 4 bases, and 12 bases lay between the germline ends. Time point defined: cycle 4 day 1 (C4D1), after 6 weeks of nivolumab. Relapse after autologous stem cell transplantation occurred in every patient, and brentuximab vedotin exposure varied. Relapsed/refractory classical Hodgkin lymphoma patients had complete, partial or progressive responses. This table comes from immunoSEQ multiplex PCR, and its TCRdb copy is limited to in-frame clones, with some not included. The table has approximately 27,000 clones, more than 65% seen once.

The sequencing used peripheral blood mononuclear cells (PBMCs), collected before the fourth cycle of nivolumab. This TCR was recovered from a human donor with classical Hodgkin lymphoma. The rearrangement links TRBV4-1 to TRBJ1-2; no definite D call. The CDR3 here is CASSQDSGSVYGYTF. The CDR3, as DNA: TGCGCCAGCAGCCAAGATTCTGGGTCAGTCTATGGCTACACCTTC.